These T cell receptor beta chains were read from a single sample in a study of cytomegalovirus exposure and HLA in healthy donors. The method was immunoSEQ multiplex PCR; TCRdb's version includes in-frame clones alone and lacks a portion of them. Here the sample spans 160,000 or so clones, about 80% being singletons. What was sequenced was PBMCs. The receptors stem from a man younger than 35 in good health and CMV-seropositive. Each CDR3 is given with its conserved first and last residue. The D gene is left open where the match is weak. Not every row has a clone size; where given, it reads once, few, many or a size class.

.	TRBJ1-2	.	TRBV4-3	CASSLAEGGLYGYTF	TGCGCCAGCAGCCTCGCCGAGGGTGGCCTCTATGGCTACACCTTC
.	TRBJ2-7	.	TRBV4-1	CASSQDGADQREQYF	TGCGCCAGCAGCCAAGATGGCGCAGACCAGAGGGAGCAGTACTTC
TRBD1	TRBJ1-2	.	TRBV10-3	CAISESTGYGYTF	TGTGCCATCAGTGAGTCGACAGGGTATGGCTACACCTTC
TRBD2	TRBJ2-5	.	TRBV10-3	CAISGVAGGVETQYF	TGTGCCATCAGTGGTGTAGCGGGGGGCGTTGAGACCCAGTACTTC
.	TRBJ2-5	.	TRBV7-9	CASSLGLEETQYF	TGTGCCAGCAGCTTAGGACTAGAAGAGACCCAGTACTTC
.	TRBJ1-2	.	TRBV6-5	CASSYNLEGAGYTF	TGTGCCAGCAGTTACAACCTCGAAGGGGCGGGCTACACCTTC
TRBD1	TRBJ1-1	few	TRBV19	CASSDTGGTEAFF	TGTGCCAGTAGTGATACAGGGGGCACTGAAGCTTTCTTT
TRBD2	TRBJ2-2	.	TRBV9	CASSVRTSGRYSGELFF	TGTGCCAGCAGCGTAAGGACTAGCGGGAGGTATTCCGGGGAGCTGTTTTTT
.	TRBJ2-7	.	TRBV6-5	CASSRGQRNEQYF	TGTGCCAGCAGCCGCGGACAGCGAAACGAGCAGTACTTC
.	TRBJ2-2	.	TRBV29-1	CSTLEGSGNTGELFF	TGCAGCACTCTAGAGGGTAGCGGGAACACCGGGGAGCTGTTTTTT
.	TRBJ2-1	.	TRBV5-1	CASSLDIHEQFF	TGCGCCAGCAGCTTGGACATCCATGAGCAGTTCTTC
TRBD1	TRBJ1-1	.	TRBV11-1	CASSLGQGASRAFF	TGTGCCAGCAGCTTGGGACAGGGGGCGTCAAGAGCTTTCTTT
TRBD2	TRBJ2-1	.	TRBV25-1	CASSPLWTSGDNEQFF	TGTGCCAGCAGCCCACTATGGACTAGCGGAGACAATGAGCAGTTCTTC
.	TRBJ1-1	.	TRBV20-1	CSAKAGPEAFF	TGCAGTGCTAAAGCAGGTCCTGAAGCTTTCTTT
TRBD1	TRBJ2-2	.	TRBV6-1	CASSESGGDRGSSGELFF	TGTGCCAGCAGTGAATCGGGAGGGGACAGGGGCTCGTCCGGGGAGCTGTTTTTT
TRBD1	TRBJ1-5	.	TRBV10-3	CAISESTGNQPQHF	TGTGCCATCAGTGAGTCGACAGGGAATCAGCCCCAGCATTTT
TRBD1	TRBJ2-3	.	TRBV27	CASSLYLGGPTDTQYF	TGTGCCAGCAGTTTATACTTAGGGGGCCCCACAGATACGCAGTATTTT
TRBD2	TRBJ2-2	.	TRBV5-4	CASSSRTSGGTTGELFF	TGTGCCAGCAGCTCCCGGACTAGCGGGGGAACCACCGGGGAGCTGTTTTTT
TRBD1	TRBJ2-1	few	TRBV6-6	CASSPPGQSSYNEQFF	TGTGCCAGCAGTCCACCGGGACAGAGCTCCTACAATGAGCAGTTCTTC
.	TRBJ2-7	.	TRBV7-2	CASSLSQGPRYEQYF	TGTGCCAGCAGCCTCTCCCAGGGGCCCCGCTACGAGCAGTACTTC
TRBD2	TRBJ2-7	.	TRBV19	CASSFAGAYEQYF	TGTGCCAGTAGTTTTGCGGGAGCCTACGAGCAGTACTTC
TRBD2	TRBJ2-3	.	TRBV5-4	CASRRLAGGITDTQYF	TGTGCCAGCAGACGACTAGCGGGGGGAATCACAGATACGCAGTATTTT
.	TRBJ1-5	.	TRBV15	CATSRAGLNQPQHF	TGTGCCACCAGCAGAGCGGGATTGAATCAGCCCCAGCATTTT
TRBD1	TRBJ1-4	once	TRBV9	CASSVDPAGTVATNEELFF	TGTGCCAGCAGCGTAGACCCTGCCGGGACAGTTGCAACTAATGAAGAACTGTTTTTT
TRBD1	TRBJ1-1	.	TRBV11-3	CASSARAGQGEAFF	TGTGCCAGCAGCGCGAGAGCGGGACAGGGTGAAGCTTTCTTT
.	TRBJ1-2	once	TRBV9	CASSDREQGGFYGYTF	TGTGCCAGCAGCGACCGAGAACAGGGAGGGTTCTATGGCTACACCTTC
.	TRBJ2-6	.	TRBV9	CASSVAPAGSGANVLTF	TGTGCCAGCAGCGTAGCCCCGGCGGGGAGTGGGGCCAACGTCCTGACTTTC
.	TRBJ1-2	.	TRBV7-9	CASSIGQSANYGYTF	TGTGCCAGCAGCATAGGCCAATCGGCTAACTATGGCTACACCTTC
.	TRBJ2-1	few	TRBV13	CASSPGRRYNEQFF	TGTGCCAGCAGCCCAGGGAGGAGATACAATGAGCAGTTCTTC
TRBD1	TRBJ1-5	few	TRBV28	CASSAGQGVSNQPQHF	TGTGCCAGCAGTGCCGGACAGGGAGTAAGCAATCAGCCCCAGCATTTT
.	TRBJ2-1	.	TRBV27	CASSRDWLSYNEQFF	TGTGCCAGCAGTCGAGACTGGCTTTCCTACAATGAGCAGTTCTTC
TRBD2	TRBJ2-5	.	TRBV4-2	CASSQAAASGEPRGQYF	TGTGCCAGCAGCCAAGCTGCGGCTAGCGGGGAACCCAGGGGGCAGTACTTC
.	TRBJ2-2	.	TRBV6-5	CASSYLTGGELFF	TGTGCCAGCAGTTACTTAACCGGCGGGGAGCTGTTTTTT
.	TRBJ1-1	once	TRBV29-1	CSVRDGGDTEAFF	TGCAGCGTAAGGGACGGGGGGGACACTGAAGCTTTCTTT
.	TRBJ2-7	few	TRBV29-1	CSVDENGQGWEQYF	TGCAGCGTTGATGAAAACGGACAAGGATGGGAGCAGTACTTC
TRBD1	TRBJ2-2	.	TRBV5-4	CASSPGQGAQGGELFF	TGTGCCAGCAGCCCCGGACAGGGGGCGCAAGGCGGGGAGCTGTTTTTT
.	TRBJ1-2	.	TRBV9	CASSPGGANGYTF	TGTGCCAGCAGCCCGGGAGGAGCGAATGGCTACACCTTC
TRBD2	TRBJ2-2	.	TRBV12-5	CASGSRLAGVSTGELFF	TGTGCTAGTGGTTCCCGCCTAGCGGGAGTGAGCACCGGGGAGCTGTTTTTT
.	TRBJ1-4	.	TRBV6-5	CASRALQFSNEKLFF	TGTGCCAGCAGGGCCTTACAGTTCTCTAATGAAAAACTGTTTTTT
TRBD2	TRBJ2-1	once	TRBV15	CATSREYAGTSGYNEQFF	TGTGCCACCAGCAGGGAATACGCCGGGACTAGCGGGTACAATGAGCAGTTCTTC
.	TRBJ2-2	.	TRBV2	CASRTNTGELFF	TGTGCCAGCCGGACAAACACCGGGGAGCTGTTTTTT
.	TRBJ1-2	.	TRBV30	CAWRGGYYGYTF	TGTGCCTGGAGAGGGGGATACTATGGCTACACCTTC
TRBD2	TRBJ2-3	.	TRBV27	CASSLTPGTSGSGTDTQYF	TGTGCCAGCAGCCTAACCCCCGGGACTAGCGGGAGTGGCACAGATACGCAGTATTTT
TRBD1	TRBJ1-1	.	TRBV7-9	CASSLASGTGVPTEAFF	TGTGCCAGCAGCTTAGCGTCCGGGACAGGAGTTCCCACTGAAGCTTTCTTT
TRBD1	TRBJ2-1	.	TRBV7-9	CASSLRQGNGNEQFF	TGTGCCAGCAGCTTACGACAGGGTAATGGCAATGAGCAGTTCTTC
.	TRBJ2-7	.	TRBV25-1	CASTDGSSYEQYF	TGTGCCAGCACAGACGGGAGCTCCTACGAGCAGTACTTC
TRBD2	TRBJ2-3	.	TRBV18	CASSPLAGELDTQYF	TGTGCCAGCTCACCACTAGCGGGAGAGTTAGATACGCAGTATTTT
.	TRBJ2-3	.	TRBV2	CASSVGQDFSDTQYF	TGTGCCAGCAGCGTGGGTCAGGACTTTTCTGATACGCAGTATTTT
.	TRBJ2-2	.	TRBV7-9	CASSLGAQELFF	TGTGCCAGCAGCCTCGGAGCGCAGGAGCTGTTTTTT
TRBD1	TRBJ2-2	once	TRBV5-5	CASSFGWTGGNTGELFF	TGTGCCAGCAGCTTCGGTTGGACAGGCGGGAACACCGGGGAGCTGTTTTTT
TRBD2	TRBJ2-2	.	TRBV2	CASSDDGRSYTGELFF	TGTGCCAGCAGTGATGACGGGAGGTCGTATACCGGGGAGCTGTTTTTT
.	TRBJ2-2	.	TRBV11-3	CASSLDTSGVYTGELFF	TGTGCCAGCAGCTTGGATACTAGTGGGGTATACACCGGGGAGCTGTTTTTT
TRBD2	TRBJ2-5	.	TRBV4-2	CASSQNNLAGEEETQYF	TGTGCCAGCAGCCAAAATAATCTAGCGGGAGAGGAGGAGACCCAGTACTTC
.	TRBJ2-1	.	TRBV27	CASSADTSSYNEQFF	TGTGCCAGTTCAGCTGACACGAGCTCCTACAATGAGCAGTTCTTC
.	TRBJ2-1	.	TRBV9	CASSVKGDTYNEQFF	TGTGCCAGCAGCGTAAAGGGGGACACTTACAATGAGCAGTTCTTC
TRBD2	TRBJ2-2	.	TRBV11-2	CASSLVVTSGRRYTGELFF	TGTGCCAGCAGCTTAGTAGTGACTAGCGGGAGAAGGTACACCGGGGAGCTGTTTTTT
TRBD1	TRBJ1-6	.	TRBV27	CASSSQMGQGAYNSPLHF	TGTGCCAGCAGTTCCCAAATGGGACAGGGGGCCTATAATTCACCCCTCCACTTT
TRBD2	TRBJ2-7	.	TRBV7-9	CASSLYPGTSYEQYF	TGTGCCAGCAGCTTATATCCCGGGACTAGCTACGAGCAGTACTTC
TRBD1	TRBJ2-7	once	TRBV5-1	CASRAGTVDSYEQYF	TGCGCCAGCAGGGCCGGGACAGTCGATTCCTACGAGCAGTACTTC
TRBD2	TRBJ2-7	.	TRBV4-3	CASSQDHPSGGLYEQYF	TGCGCCAGCAGCCAAGACCATCCGAGCGGGGGGCTCTACGAGCAGTACTTC